This T cell receptor (beta chain) stems from a study of neurological immune-mediated disorders. TCRdb re-analysed the 5' RACE reads in MiXCR, keeping a single row per CDR3 protein. The table records 70,000 to 95,000 distinct CDR3 sequences, 13% to 15% of them present only once. The CDR3 sequence is 14 residues long. V shed 7 bases and J shed 2 bases, with 12 bases lying between them. Looked up from germline, CDR1 is KGHDR and CDR2 is SFDVKD. The sequencing input was PBMCs. This rearrangement joins TRBV24-1 to TRBJ2-3; D is undetermined. This sequence originates from a woman aged 50 to 65 in good health. The CDR3 nucleotides read TGTGCCACCAGCGCTAGGGAATCCACAGATACGCAGTATTTT. This codes for CATSARESTDTQYF.